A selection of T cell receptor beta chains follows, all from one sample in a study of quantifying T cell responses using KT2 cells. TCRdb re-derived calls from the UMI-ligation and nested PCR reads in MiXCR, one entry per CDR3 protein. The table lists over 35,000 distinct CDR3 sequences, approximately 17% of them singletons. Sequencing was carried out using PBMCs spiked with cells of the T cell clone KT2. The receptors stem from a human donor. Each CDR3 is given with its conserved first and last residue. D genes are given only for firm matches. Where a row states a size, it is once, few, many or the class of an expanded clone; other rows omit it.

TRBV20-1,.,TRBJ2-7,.,CSAYDRNYEQYF,TGCAGTGCTTACGACAGAAACTACGAGCAGTACTTC
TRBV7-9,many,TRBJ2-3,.,CASSPPTTQDTQYF,TGTGCCAGCAGCCCTCCGACGACCCAAGATACGCAGTATTTT
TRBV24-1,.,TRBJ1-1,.,CATRDQDGIEAFF,TGTGCCACCAGGGACCAGGACGGAATTGAAGCTTTCTTT
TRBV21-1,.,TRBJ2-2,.,CASSSDRGNTGELFF,TGTGCCAGCAGCTCCGACAGGGGGAACACCGGGGAGCTGTTTTTT
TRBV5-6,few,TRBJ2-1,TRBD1,CASSLPGQPYNEQFF,TGTGCCAGCAGCCTCCCGGGACAGCCTTACAATGAGCAGTTCTTC
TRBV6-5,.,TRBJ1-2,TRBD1,CATGRDRGPYGYTF,TGTGCCACCGGCCGGGACAGGGGCCCCTATGGCTACACCTTC
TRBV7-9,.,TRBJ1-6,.,CASSLGGLNSPLHF,TGTGCCAGCAGCTTAGGGGGGCTAAATTCACCCCTCCACTTT
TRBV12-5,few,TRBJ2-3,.,CASAPYRNTQYF,TGTGCTAGTGCCCCCTACAGGAATACGCAGTATTTT
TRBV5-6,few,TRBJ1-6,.,CASSLSSYNSPLHF,TGTGCCAGCAGCTTGAGCTCCTATAATTCACCCCTCCACTTT
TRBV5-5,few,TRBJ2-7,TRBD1,CASSGTGGTVYEQYF,TGTGCCAGCAGCGGAACAGGGGGCACTGTCTACGAGCAGTACTTC
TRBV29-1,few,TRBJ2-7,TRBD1,CSVENPTGGPYEQYF,TGCAGCGTTGAAAATCCGACAGGGGGGCCCTACGAGCAGTACTTC
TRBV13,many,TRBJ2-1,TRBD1,CASSGQGNEQFF,TGTGCCAGCAGCGGACAGGGAAATGAGCAGTTCTTC
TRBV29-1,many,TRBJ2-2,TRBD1,CSVPGQGDAGELFF,TGCAGCGTTCCGGGACAGGGGGACGCCGGGGAGCTGTTTTTT
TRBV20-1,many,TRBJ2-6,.,CSAPTGRLSGANVLTF,TGCAGTGCTCCTACAGGGCGCCTCTCTGGGGCCAACGTCCTGACTTTC
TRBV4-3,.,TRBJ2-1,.,CASSLKWGLADKYNEQFF,TGCGCCAGCAGCCTTAAATGGGGGCTAGCGGATAAATACAATGAGCAGTTCTTC
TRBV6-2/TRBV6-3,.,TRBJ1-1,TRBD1,CASSNAGTGGTEAFF,TGTGCCAGCAGTAACGCCGGGACAGGGGGCACTGAAGCTTTCTTT
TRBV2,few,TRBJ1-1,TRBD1,CASSAPDRGKAFF,TGTGCCAGCAGTGCCCCCGACAGGGGGAAAGCTTTCTTT
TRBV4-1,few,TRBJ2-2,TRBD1,CASSQVGQGATGELFF,TGCGCCAGCAGCCAAGTTGGTCAGGGGGCCACCGGGGAGCTGTTTTTT
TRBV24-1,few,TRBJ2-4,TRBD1,CATSDLPGQGREALMSLAKNIQYF,TGTGCCACCAGTGATTTACCCGGACAGGGTAGAGAAGCGTTGATGTCTTTAGCCAAAAACATTCAGTACTTC
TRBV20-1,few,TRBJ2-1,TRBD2,CSARMKASGGGEQFF,TGCAGTGCTAGAATGAAGGCTAGCGGGGGGGGTGAGCAGTTCTTC
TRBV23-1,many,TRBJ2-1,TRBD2,CASVTGGAGVNHNEQFF,TGCGCCAGCGTCACGGGAGGGGCGGGAGTTAACCACAATGAGCAGTTCTTC
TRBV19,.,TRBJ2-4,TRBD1,CASSLTGGAAKNIQYF,TGTGCCAGTAGTCTGACAGGGGGTGCAGCCAAAAACATTCAGTACTTC
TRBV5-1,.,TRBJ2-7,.,CASSLEGGGYEQYF,TGCGCCAGCAGCTTGGAAGGGGGGGGCTACGAGCAGTACTTC
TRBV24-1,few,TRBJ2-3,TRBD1,CATRDREDTQYF,TGTGCCACCAGGGACAGGGAGGATACGCAGTATTTT
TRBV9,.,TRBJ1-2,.,CASSVRGDRDGYTF,TGTGCCAGCAGCGTAAGGGGGGATCGGGATGGCTACACCTTC
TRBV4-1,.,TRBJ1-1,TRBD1,CASRATGGRSTEAFF,TGCGCCAGCAGGGCGACAGGGGGCCGGAGCACTGAAGCTTTCTTT
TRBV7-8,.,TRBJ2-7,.,CASSHWEGARNEQYF,TGTGCCAGCAGCCACTGGGAGGGGGCGAGGAACGAGCAGTACTTC
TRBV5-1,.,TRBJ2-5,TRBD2,CASSLGTSGLETQYF,TGCGCCAGCAGCTTGGGGACTAGCGGTCTCGAGACCCAGTACTTC
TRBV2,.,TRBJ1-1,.,CATKGLGRYEAFF,TGTGCCACCAAAGGGTTGGGCCGTTATGAAGCTTTCTTT
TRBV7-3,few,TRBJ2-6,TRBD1,CASSSDPIDRASGANVLTF,TGTGCCAGCAGCTCAGACCCGATTGACAGGGCCTCTGGGGCCAACGTCCTGACTTTC
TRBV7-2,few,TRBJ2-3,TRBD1,CASSLVRGTDTQYF,TGTGCCAGCAGCTTGGTCAGGGGGACAGATACGCAGTATTTT
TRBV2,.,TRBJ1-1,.,CASSEEGGMNTEAFF,TGTGCCAGCAGTGAAGAGGGGGGTATGAACACTGAAGCTTTCTTT
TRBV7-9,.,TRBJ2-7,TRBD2,CASSSQRGVYEQYF,TGTGCCAGCAGCTCCCAGCGGGGGGTCTACGAGCAGTACTTC
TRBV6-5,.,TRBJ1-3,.,CASSFGVSDSGNTIYF,TGTGCCAGCAGTTTCGGGGTTTCAGACTCTGGAAACACCATATATTTT
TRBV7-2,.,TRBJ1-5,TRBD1,CASSRTGGWDQPQHF,TGTGCCAGCAGCAGGACAGGGGGCTGGGATCAGCCCCAGCATTTT
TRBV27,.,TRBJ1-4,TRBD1,CASRLTGINEKLFF,TGTGCCAGCAGGCTGACAGGGATTAATGAAAAACTGTTTTTT
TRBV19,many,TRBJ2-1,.,CASSMRRSEQFF,TGTGCCAGTAGTATGAGGCGTTCTGAGCAGTTCTTC
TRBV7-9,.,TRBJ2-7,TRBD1,CASSRGQGFTYEQYF,TGTGCCAGCAGCCGCGGACAGGGCTTCACCTACGAGCAGTACTTC
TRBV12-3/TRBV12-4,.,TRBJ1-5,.,CASRRHSNSNQPQHF,TGTGCCAGCAGGAGACACTCCAATAGCAATCAGCCCCAGCATTTT
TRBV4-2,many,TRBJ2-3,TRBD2,CASSQGLAGGPSTDTQYF,TGTGCCAGCAGCCAAGGACTAGCGGGGGGGCCGAGCACAGATACGCAGTATTTT
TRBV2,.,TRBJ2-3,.,CASSEAIRDTQYF,TGTGCCAGCAGTGAAGCCATTCGGGATACGCAGTATTTT
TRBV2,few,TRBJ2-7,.,CASRGAAYEQYF,TGTGCCAGCAGAGGGGCTGCCTACGAGCAGTACTTC
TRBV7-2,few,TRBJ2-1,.,CASSLARGVTYNEQFF,TGTGCCAGCAGCTTAGCTCGCGGGGTTACCTACAATGAGCAGTTCTTC
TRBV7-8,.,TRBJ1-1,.,CASSLAGGGTEAFF,TGTGCCAGCAGCTTAGCTGGGGGAGGAACTGAAGCTTTCTTT
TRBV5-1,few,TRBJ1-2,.,CASKGNYGYTF,TGCGCCAGCAAGGGTAACTATGGCTACACCTTC
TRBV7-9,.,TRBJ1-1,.,CASRSGRPGAASNTEAFF,TGTGCCAGCAGGTCAGGCAGGCCAGGGGCTGCGTCGAACACTGAAGCTTTCTTT
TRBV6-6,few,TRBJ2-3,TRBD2,CASSYFAGGPTDTQYF,TGTGCCAGCAGTTACTTCGCGGGGGGCCCCACAGATACGCAGTATTTT
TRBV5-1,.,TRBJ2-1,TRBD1,CASSFKGNRGPSYNEQFF,TGCGCCAGCAGCTTTAAGGGAAACAGGGGGCCCTCCTACAATGAGCAGTTCTTC
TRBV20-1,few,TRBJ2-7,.,CSAREFREYEQYF,TGCAGTGCTAGAGAGTTCAGGGAATACGAGCAGTACTTC